The 20 T cell receptor beta chains reported below all come from one sample, sequenced in a study of T cells after yellow fever vaccination. Each CDR3 protein gets one entry after TCRdb re-called the 5' RACE reads with MiXCR. Among 250,000 to 300,000 distinct CDR3 sequences listed, about 5.2% were seen once. The sequences come from CD4+ T cells sorted from PBMCs, collected on the day of the yellow fever booster vaccination. These receptors were taken from a man aged 18-30 years who received the YFV17D yellow fever vaccine.

This clonotype was seen a handful of times. The V call is TRBV6-5, the J call TRBJ2-5, with 10 bases fitting TRBD2. Unmatched junction bases numbered 9, after V lost 8 bases and J lost 3 bases. Germline values: CDR1 MNHEY, CDR2 SVGAGI. The CDR3 contains 15 residues. DNA of the CDR3: TGTGCCAGCGCCCCGGGACTAGCGTCGAAAGAGACCCAGTACTTC. This gives the protein CASAPGLASKETQYF.

V usage is TRBV7-8 and J usage is TRBJ1-5; D unclear. This CDR3 has 13 amino acids. Germline CDR1 is SGHVS and CDR2 is FQNEAQ. Trimming pared 5 bases from V and 5 bases from J, leaving 10 bases between. CDR3 DNA sequence: TGTGCCAGCAGCGCGCACGCAGATCAGCCCCAGCATTTT. Translation gives CASSAHADQPQHF. Variable domain in full (rest from reference TRBV7-8 and TRBJ1-5): GAGVSQSPRYKVAKRGQDVALRCDPISGHVSLFWYQQALGQGPEFLTYFQNEAQLDKSGLPSDRFFAERPEGSVSTLKIQRTQQEDSAVYLCASSAHADQPQHFGDGTRLSIL.

This clonotype occurred many times. The chain uses TRBV12-3 or TRBV12-4 and TRBJ2-5; D unresolved. V lost 2 bases, J lost 7 bases, and 14 bases lay in between. There are 14 residues in the CDR3. The CDR3, as DNA: TGTGCCAGCAGTTTAATCGAGAAATTTGGGACCCAGTACTTC. This sequence encodes CASSLIEKFGTQYF.

A few counts support this clonotype. This rearrangement joins TRBV12-3 or TRBV12-4 to TRBJ1-5; no clear D. The CDR3 covers 14 residues. V lost 9 bases and J 2 bases, leaving 14 bases between the germline ends. CDR3 nucleotides: TGTGCCAGACAATTGGGTAGTTGCAATCAGCCCCAGCATTTT. Its protein is CARQLGSCNQPQHF.

There are a few counts of this clonotype. For the CDR3, the DNA is TGCGCCAGCAGCCAAGTGGGACTGAAAAAAAACATTCAGTACTTC. Its protein is CASSQVGLKKNIQYF. The chain joins TRBV4-1 to TRBJ2-4; possibly TRBD2 for D (6 bases). The ends were cut back, 1 base at V and 4 bases at J, with 11 bases in the middle. The CDR3 covers 15 residues. The V gene's germline CDR1 is MGHRA and CDR2 YSYEKL.

This clonotype was picked up many times. The chain's CDR3 is CASSAGQGVGPTEAFF. CDR3 nucleotide sequence: TGTGCCAGCAGTGCCGGACAGGGCGTAGGTCCAACTGAAGCTTTCTTT. V is TRBV12-3 or TRBV12-4 and J is TRBJ1-1, with 8 positions matching TRBD1. CDR3 length: 16 residues. Trimming took 5 bases from V and 5 from J; bases not matched to a gene: 13.

This clonotype came up many times. The CDR3: CASSLARRGEETQYF. CDR3 nucleotide sequence: TGCGCCAGCAGCTTGGCCAGGCGGGGTGAGGAGACCCAGTACTTC. The V call is TRBV5-1, the J call TRBJ2-5, with D possibly TRBD2 on 6 matching bases. CDR1 and CDR2 from the germline V gene are SGHRS and YFSETQ. The V end lost 0 bases, the J end lost 5 bases, and 14 bases lay between the germline ends. This CDR3 region has 15 residues.

This chain uses TRBV29-1 with TRBJ2-7; perhaps TRBD1 as D (5 bases). Trimming stripped 7 bases from V and 6 bases from J, with 16 bases between. The CDR3 runs to 12 residues. Germline loops: CDR1 SQVTM, CDR2 ANQGSEA. DNA for the CDR3: TGCAGCGCAAAGGGGTCCGGGCGCGAGCAGTACTTC. This sequence encodes CSAKGSGREQYF.

This clonotype has a handful of counts. The chain couples TRBV5-1 to TRBJ2-1; 9 bases agree with TRBD1. The CDR3 spans 15 residues. Trimming cost V 4 bases and J 6 bases; bases outside gene matches: 8. The germline V gene encodes CDR1 SGHRS and CDR2 YFSETQ. The CDR3 DNA reads as TGCGCCAGCAGCCCCACAGGGGGCGCGAGCAATGAGCAGTTCTTC. This gives the protein CASSPTGGASNEQFF.

The rearrangement uses TRBV11-2 and TRBJ2-7, with TRBD1 identical over 7 bases. The CDR3 contains 14 residues. Germline V lookup: CDR1 SGHAT, CDR2 FQNNGV. Trimming took 5 bases from V and 2 from J; bases not matched to a gene: 6. CDR3 residues: CASSPRTGTYEQYF. The CDR3 DNA is TGTGCCAGCAGCCCCAGGACAGGAACCTACGAGCAGTACTTC.

This clonotype showed up just a few times. The chain combines TRBV11-2 with TRBJ2-2; 11 positions match TRBD1. The V segment lost 4 bases and the J segment 2 bases; nucleotides outside the gene matches: 6. Looked up from germline, CDR1 is SGHAT and CDR2 is FQNNGV. The CDR3 has 17 residues. The CDR3 spells CASSWGGTGGNTGELFF. In DNA form, the CDR3 reads TGTGCCAGCAGCTGGGGCGGGACAGGGGGAAACACCGGGGAGCTGTTTTTT.

This clonotype was observed a few times. The V call is TRBV30, the J call TRBJ1-6; no firm D call. There are 13 residues in the CDR3. Per the germline V gene, CDR1 is GTSNPN and CDR2 is SVGIG (reference sequence). V lost 2 bases and J lost 8, with 10 bases in between. The CDR3 here is CAWSTLTHSPLHF. CDR3 DNA: TGTGCCTGGAGTACCCTGACCCATTCACCCCTCCACTTT.

This clonotype came up a few times. The V call is TRBV5-1, the J call TRBJ2-1; 14 positions agree with TRBD2. Germline lookup yields CDR1 SGHRS and CDR2 YFSETQ. The CDR3 has 16 residues. The V and J ends lost 3 bases and 7 bases, in that order; junction bases with no gene match: 6. CDR3 bases: TGCGCCAGCAGCTGGGGACTAGCGGGGGAACTTAATGAGCAGTTCTTC. Its protein is CASSWGLAGELNEQFF.

This clonotype was seen a few times. The rearrangement uses TRBV15 and TRBJ2-7, with D tentatively TRBD1 (6 bases). The CDR3 runs 14 residues. The germline gives CDR1 LNHNV, CDR2 YYDKDF (reference sequence). The ends were cut back, 4 bases at V and 3 bases at J, with 13 bases in the middle. CDR3 protein: CATSKDYRDYEQYV. CDR3 DNA: TGTGCCACCAGCAAAGATTACAGGGACTACGAGCAGTACGTC.

This clonotype was observed a handful of times. The CDR3 loop reads CASSIPLAGTGELFF. As DNA, the CDR3 is TGTGCCAGCAGCATACCACTAGCGGGCACCGGGGAGCTGTTTTTT. The genes are TRBV7-3 and TRBJ2-2, with 9 bases aligning to TRBD2. CDR3 length: 15 residues. V lost 5 bases and J lost 4; bases outside the gene matches: 5. Germline V gene sequence: CDR1 SGHTA, CDR2 FQGTGA.

The chain carries TRBV30 and TRBJ2-7, with 9 bases aligning to TRBD1. CDR1 is GTSNPN, CDR2 SVGIG, per germline (reference sequence). The junction had 12 bases not matched to a gene; V was cut back by 3 bases and J by 6 bases. This CDR3 comprises 15 residues. The CDR3: CAWSQQGAHLREQYF. In DNA form, the CDR3 reads TGTGCCTGGAGCCAACAGGGGGCGCATCTCCGCGAGCAGTACTTC.

This clonotype was detected only a few times. V and J are TRBV4-1 and TRBJ2-3, with TRBD2 matching 13 bases. J was trimmed by 2 bases and V by 2 bases; bases with no gene match: 10. The CDR3 totals 19 residues. Germline V gives CDR1 MGHRA, CDR2 YSYEKL. The CDR3 DNA reads as TGCGCCAGCAGCCAACGGGGACTAGCGGGGCTATCATACACAGATACGCAGTATTTT. Translation: CASSQRGLAGLSYTDTQYF.

The chain joins TRBV18 to TRBJ1-6, with 11 bases that match TRBD1. Germline V gene data show CDR1 as KGHSH and CDR2 as LQKENI. CDR3 length: 16 residues. V was pared by 6 bases and J by 7 bases, with 8 bases of the junction left unmatched. The CDR3 DNA reads as TGTGCCAGCTCCACCGGGACAGGGGGTTCCAATTCACCCCTCCACTTT. This sequence encodes CASSTGTGGSNSPLHF.

In this sample, this clonotype turned up many times. V and J are TRBV5-1 and TRBJ2-3; 7 nucleotides match TRBD2. V lost 0 bases to trimming and J lost 10 bases; unmatched junction nucleotides: 8. The germline CDR1 and CDR2 sequences are SGHRS and YFSETQ. The CDR3 runs to 14 residues. The CDR3 sequence is CASSLVTSDGAQYF. The CDR3 region has the DNA TGCGCCAGCAGCTTGGTAACTAGCGATGGTGCGCAGTATTTT.

V and J are TRBV19 and TRBJ1-1; D unresolved. The germline V gene encodes CDR1 LNHDA and CDR2 SQIVND (reference sequence). The CDR3 contains 15 residues. V was clipped by 2 bases and J by 3 bases, with 13 bases between them. CDR3 protein: CASSIPSTGDTEAFF. DNA for the CDR3: TGTGCCAGTAGTATACCCTCAACCGGGGACACTGAAGCTTTCTTT.